These T cell receptor beta chains were read from a single sample in a study of T-cell memory formation after mild COVID-19. TCRdb itself ran the 5' RACE reads through MiXCR, one entry per CDR3 protein. The sample has 200,000 to 300,000 distinct CDR3 sequences, 15% seen once; the top ten hold approximately 2.1%. Sequencing was performed on PBMCs or a T cell subset sorted from them (not recorded which). The receptors shown here come from an adult woman who had mild COVID-19 (a few samples of this study predate the infection). Cell type and time point are not known. CDR3s include the opening cysteine and the closing phenylalanine or tryptophan. The D gene is left open where the match is weak. Clone size appears in some rows only: once, few, many, or a class for an expanded clone.

D	size	V	J	DNA	CDR3
-	many	TRBV19	TRBJ2-3	TGTGCCAGTAATGGCCCAGGAGCGGGTATGGTCACAGATACGCAGTATTTT	CASNGPGAGMVTDTQYF
-	few	TRBV9	TRBJ1-2	TGTGCCAGCAGCGCTGGGACGGCTTATGGCTACACCTTC	CASSAGTAYGYTF
TRBD1	few	TRBV11-2	TRBJ2-7	TGTGCCAGCAGCTTAGAGGGGACAGCACGGGAGCAGTACTTC	CASSLEGTAREQYF
-	few	TRBV3-1	TRBJ1-3	TGTGCCAGCAGCCACTCGTCTGGGCGCTCTGGAAACACCATATATTTT	CASSHSSGRSGNTIYF
TRBD2	few	TRBV30	TRBJ2-3	TGTGCCTGGAGTGTCGGACTAGCGAGCACAGATACGCAGTATTTT	CAWSVGLASTDTQYF
-	many	TRBV12-3/TRBV12-4	TRBJ2-1	TGTGCCAGCACTCTATCGACGCGAAGGGGTGAGCAGTTCTTC	CASTLSTRRGEQFF
-	-	TRBV5-5	TRBJ1-2	TGTGCCAGCAGCTTGGAAGGGGCCACTAACTATGGCTACACCTTC	CASSLEGATNYGYTF
-	-	TRBV4-1	TRBJ2-3	TGCGCCAGCAGCCAAGGTTTCGGCTTTTCTAGCACAGATACGCAGTATTTT	CASSQGFGFSSTDTQYF
-	-	TRBV29-1	TRBJ1-2	TGCAGCGTTGAAGATGGGGTCAGGAACTATGGCTACACCTTC	CSVEDGVRNYGYTF
TRBD1	-	TRBV5-1	TRBJ2-1	TGCGCCAGCAGCCCAAGGACAGGGGACCTCAATGAGCAGTTCTTC	CASSPRTGDLNEQFF
-	-	TRBV11-3	TRBJ1-2	TGTGCCAGCAGCTTAGACGGAGGCGCTAACTATGGCTACACCTTC	CASSLDGGANYGYTF
-	few	TRBV24-1	TRBJ1-6	TGTGCCACCAGTGATGCGAGGGGTAGGAATTCACCCCTCCACTTT	CATSDARGRNSPLHF
-	few	TRBV24-1	TRBJ2-3	TGTGCCACCAGTCAGGGTGTAGGTACGCAGTATTTT	CATSQGVGTQYF
TRBD2	many	TRBV5-1	TRBJ2-7	TGCGCCAGCAGGTGGGGGGGAACCTACGAGCAGTACTTC	CASRWGGTYEQYF
TRBD1	-	TRBV4-1	TRBJ1-1	TGCGCCAGCAGACGGACAGGGTTCACTGAAGCTTTCTTT	CASRRTGFTEAFF
-	-	TRBV12-3/TRBV12-4	TRBJ1-6	TGTGCCAGCAGTCCCGGGACTCCTAATTCACCCCTCCACTTT	CASSPGTPNSPLHF
TRBD1	few	TRBV7-9	TRBJ2-2	TGTGCCAGCAGCTTATATGGGAGCTACCGGGACAGGGTGACCGGGGAGCTGTTTTTT	CASSLYGSYRDRVTGELFF
TRBD1	few	TRBV2	TRBJ2-2	TGTGCCATCCCGGACAGGGAAGGGACCGGGGAGCTGTTTTTT	CAIPDREGTGELFF
-	-	TRBV3-1	TRBJ2-3	TGTGCCAGCAGCCAAGATGTGGCTCGGGGGTCAGATACGCAGTATTTT	CASSQDVARGSDTQYF
TRBD1	-	TRBV18	TRBJ2-3	TGTGCCAGCTCACCAAACCAGGGGGTTCGTCAAGATACGCAGTATTTT	CASSPNQGVRQDTQYF
-	few	TRBV20-1	TRBJ2-7	TGCAGTGCTAGAGATCACAGGAGAAGCTCCTACGAGCAGTACTTC	CSARDHRRSSYEQYF
TRBD2	few	TRBV9	TRBJ2-1	TGTGCCAGCAGCGCTAGCGGGATGGGCTACAATGAGCAGTTCTTC	CASSASGMGYNEQFF
-	-	TRBV6-2/TRBV6-3	TRBJ2-7	TGTGCCAGCAGTTACTCCACCCCCCACGAGCAGTACTTC	CASSYSTPHEQYF
-	few	TRBV2	TRBJ2-5	TGTGCCAGCAAATACGGGGAGACCCAGTACTTC	CASKYGETQYF
-	-	TRBV24-1	TRBJ2-7	TGTGCCACCAGAGCAGGGGTTTCGCCATACGAGCAGTACTTC	CATRAGVSPYEQYF
-	-	TRBV6-5	TRBJ1-2	TGTGCCTCCAGGGGCGTAGGAGATGGCTACACCTTC	CASRGVGDGYTF
TRBD2	few	TRBV7-6	TRBJ2-1	TGTGCCAGCAGCTCTACGGGACTAGCGGGACTTGAGCAGTTCTTC	CASSSTGLAGLEQFF
-	few	TRBV5-1	TRBJ2-7	TGCGCCAGCAGCCTGGAATCGGGGCCGGGGGAGCAGTACTTC	CASSLESGPGEQYF
-	-	TRBV20-1	TRBJ2-3	TGCAGTGCGAGCCGGGAGTACACAGATACGCAGTATTTT	CSASREYTDTQYF
-	few	TRBV6-5	TRBJ2-1	TGTGCCAGCAGTTACCGGACAGTATACAATGAGCAGTTCTTC	CASSYRTVYNEQFF
-	once	TRBV10-3	TRBJ1-1	TGTGCCATCAGTGGTTGGGGGATCCCAATGAACACTGAAGCTTTCTTT	CAISGWGIPMNTEAFF